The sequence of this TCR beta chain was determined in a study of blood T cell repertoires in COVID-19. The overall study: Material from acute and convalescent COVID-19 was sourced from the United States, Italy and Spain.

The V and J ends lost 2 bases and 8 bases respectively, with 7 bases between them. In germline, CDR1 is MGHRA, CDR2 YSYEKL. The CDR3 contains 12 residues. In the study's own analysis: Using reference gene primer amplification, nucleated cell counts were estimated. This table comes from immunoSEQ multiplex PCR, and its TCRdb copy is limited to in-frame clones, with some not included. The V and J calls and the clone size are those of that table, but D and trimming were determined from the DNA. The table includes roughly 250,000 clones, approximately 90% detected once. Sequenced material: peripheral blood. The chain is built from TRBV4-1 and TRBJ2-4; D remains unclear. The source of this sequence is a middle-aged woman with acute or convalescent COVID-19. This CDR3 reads CASSQTGDIQYF. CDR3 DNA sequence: TGCGCCAGCAGCCAAACCGGTGACATTCAGTACTTC.